This TCR beta chain derives from a study of cytomegalovirus exposure and HLA in healthy donors. Regarding the study as a whole: In a later analysis, CMV-associated beta chains were mostly HLA-associated, it appeared. According to the study, 160 or so TCR beta chains were cytomegalovirus-associated. Solely CMV serostatus was available to characterize immune exposure. In a later analysis, V- and J-gene trimming of beta chains associated with a DCLRE1C missense variant, replicated independently.

With regard to this clone: No antigen is known for it.

The germline gives CDR1 ENHRY, CDR2 SYGVKD. Trimming stripped 6 bases from V and 0 bases from J, with 19 bases between. This CDR3 contains 17 residues. PCR amplification relied on 60 Vbeta primers (plus 13 Jbeta primers). Clones were sequenced by immunoSEQ multiplex PCR, and TCRdb holds only the in-frame ones, with some missing. The table has some 130,000 clones, approximately 10% seen once. The chain employs TRBV10-3 and TRBJ2-3; possible D gene TRBD1, 6 bases. Sequencing used PBMCs. This TCR was sampled from a woman in her thirties or forties in good health and CMV-seropositive. CDR3 protein: CAISQRQGRPSTDTQYF. The CDR3 region has the DNA TGTGCCATCAGCCAAAGGCAGGGGCGCCCTAGCACAGATACGCAGTATTTT.